This TCR beta chain was observed in a study of blood T cell repertoires in COVID-19. Study context: From the United States, Italy and Spain came samples of acute and convalescent COVID-19. Sample material is recorded as cDNA or gDNA derived from T cells, B-cell-depleted T cells, or PBMCs.

Authors' analysis steps: For nucleated cells, counts were estimated from reference gene primer amplification. Data came from immunoSEQ multiplex PCR; TCRdb stores just in-frame clones and leaves some out. For V, J and clone size, that table is used; D and trimming come from the DNA. Found here are 200,000 to 250,000 clones, about 88% of them singletons; the top ten hold over 0.95%. This CDR3 is 14 amino acids long. V lost 11 bases to trimming and J lost 7 bases; unmatched junction nucleotides: 16. Germline CDR1 WNHNN, CDR2 SYGVQD (reference sequence). The sample consisted of peripheral blood. The chain joins TRBV10-1 to TRBJ1-2; 7 nucleotides align to TRBD1. The TCR was taken from a man in his forties with acute or convalescent COVID-19. CDR3 loop: CASPFPDRKGGYTF. The DNA of the CDR3 is TGCGCCTCCCCTTTTCCGGACAGGAAGGGTGGCTACACCTTC.